This TCR beta chain emerged from a study of CD8+CD57+ T cells in acquired aplastic anemia. The overall study: CD4+ and CD8+ cells, once sorted, gave DNA averaging roughly 3.2 ug.

This clonotype was observed a handful of times. Template material for TCR beta VDJ and CDR3 profiling consisted of genomic DNA. Each CDR3 protein gets one entry after TCRdb re-called the reads with MiXCR. Here the sample spans 200,000 to 250,000 distinct CDR3 sequences, over 55% being singletons. Between the trimmed V and J ends, which lost 6 bases and 2 bases, there was a span of 11 bases. CDR1 is MNHNS, CDR2 SASEGT, per germline. This CDR3 has 13 residues. The chain carries TRBV6-1 and TRBJ2-7; no definite D call. The clonotype originates from a human donor in good health. Material for sequencing was sorted CD4+, CD8+, or CD8+CD57+ T cells (not recorded which) from PBMCs. Here the CDR3 reads CASSPRHTYEQYF. CDR3 nucleotides: TGTGCCAGCAGCCCACGGCATACCTACGAGCAGTACTTC.